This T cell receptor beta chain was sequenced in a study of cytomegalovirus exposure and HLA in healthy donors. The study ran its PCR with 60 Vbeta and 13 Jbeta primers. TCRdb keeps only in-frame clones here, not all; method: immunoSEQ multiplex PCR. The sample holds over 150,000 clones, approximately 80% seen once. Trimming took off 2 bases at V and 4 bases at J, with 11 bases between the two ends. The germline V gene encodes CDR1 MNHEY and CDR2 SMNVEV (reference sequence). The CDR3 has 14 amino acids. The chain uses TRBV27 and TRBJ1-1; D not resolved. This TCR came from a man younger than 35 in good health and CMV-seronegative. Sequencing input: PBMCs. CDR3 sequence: CASSLPLSRTEAFF. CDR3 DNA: TGTGCCAGCAGTTTACCCCTGTCTCGCACTGAAGCTTTCTTT.